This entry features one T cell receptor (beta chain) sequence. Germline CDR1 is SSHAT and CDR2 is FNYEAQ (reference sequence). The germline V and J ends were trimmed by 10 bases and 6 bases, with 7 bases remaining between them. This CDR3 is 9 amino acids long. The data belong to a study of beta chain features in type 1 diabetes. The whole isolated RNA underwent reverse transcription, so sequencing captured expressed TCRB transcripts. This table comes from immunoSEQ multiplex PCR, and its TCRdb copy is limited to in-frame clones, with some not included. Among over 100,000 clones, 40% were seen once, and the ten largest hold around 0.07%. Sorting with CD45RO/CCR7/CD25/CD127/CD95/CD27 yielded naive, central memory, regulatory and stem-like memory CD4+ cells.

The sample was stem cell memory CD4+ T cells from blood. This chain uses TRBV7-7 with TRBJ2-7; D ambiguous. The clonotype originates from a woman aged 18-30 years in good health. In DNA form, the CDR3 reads TGTGCCAAACACCCCGAGCAGTACTTC. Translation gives CAKHPEQYF.